Shown below are 8 T cell receptor beta chains from a single sample sequenced in a study of T-cell reconstitution after alpha-beta-depleted transplantation in children. Unique molecular identifiers featured in how the TCRbeta library was prepared. TCRdb called the PCR reads again in MiXCR, with one record for every CDR3 protein. The data contain 450,000 to 600,000 distinct CDR3 sequences, 10% to 15% of them seen just once; the ten biggest clones take up 2.2%. The material sequenced was PBMCs, mostly from graft donor cells, taken 360 days after TCRalphabeta/CD19-depleted stem cell transplant. All receptors come from a male patient between 10 and 17 years old who had a stem cell transplant for acute myeloid leukemia, so the T cells may come from the graft donor.

This chain joins TRBV7-6 and TRBJ2-2, with no clear D. Trimming left V 4 bases short and J 3 bases short, with 12 bases between. Germline loops: CDR1 SGHVS, CDR2 FNYEAQ. The CDR3 spans 15 residues. This CDR3 is CASSSPNADTGELFF. The CDR3 nucleotides read TGTGCCAGCAGCTCCCCGAATGCGGACACCGGGGAGCTGTTTTTT.

This sequence joins TRBV20-1 and TRBJ2-7; 11 positions agree with TRBD1. The CDR3 covers 14 residues. CDR1 DFQATT and CDR2 SNEGSKA come from the germline V gene (reference sequence). CDR3 nucleotide sequence: TGCAGGCATGGACTGGGACAGGGGGACCACGAGCAGTACTTC. The encoded protein is CRHGLGQGDHEQYF.

The chain has TRBV3-1 and TRBJ2-1, with D possibly being TRBD1 (6 bases). V lost 1 base to trimming and J lost 10 bases, with 17 bases between them. Per germline, CDR1 LGHDT and CDR2 YNNKEL (reference sequence). The CDR3 loop spans 15 amino acids. The CDR3 sequence is CASSQGTVGSYEQFF. CDR3 nucleotides: TGTGCCAGCAGCCAAGGGACAGTCGGCAGCTACGAGCAGTTCTTC.

J is TRBJ1-6 and V is TRBV20-1, with TRBD1 matching 9 bases. This CDR3 region has 16 residues. V trimming: 6 bases; J trimming: 6 bases; junction bases outside the gene matches: 12. CDR1 DFQATT and CDR2 SNEGSKA come from the germline V gene (reference sequence). In DNA, the CDR3 is TGCAGTGCAACCACTCCGACAGGGGGGTTTAATTCACCCCTCCACTTT. It specifies CSATTPTGGFNSPLHF.

The V gene is TRBV7-6, the J gene TRBJ2-2; a weak D match, TRBD1 (5 bases). V shed 2 bases and J shed 4 bases, with 14 bases lying between them. Germline assignment: CDR1 SGHVS and CDR2 FNYEAQ. This CDR3 contains 16 residues. The CDR3 spells CASSLSWGGSTGELFF. The CDR3 DNA follows: TGTGCCAGCAGCTTATCATGGGGCGGATCCACCGGGGAGCTGTTTTTT.

DNA of the CDR3: TGCAGTGCCCGACAAACCCGGACAGGGACCCTTGTTTTCTACGAGCAGTACTTC. Amino acids: CSARQTRTGTLVFYEQYF. The genes are TRBV20-1 and TRBJ2-7, with 8 bases aligning to TRBD1. The length of the CDR3 is 18 residues. Per germline, CDR1 DFQATT and CDR2 SNEGSKA (reference sequence). Losses at the gene ends were 6 bases for V and 3 bases for J; bases not matched to a gene: 22.

The chain recombines TRBV20-1 with TRBJ2-3; D not certain. Germline CDR1 reads DFQATT; CDR2 reads SNEGSKA (reference sequence). This CDR3 comprises 14 residues. V was shortened by 5 bases and J by 0 bases, with 12 bases between the two germline ends. CDR3 sequence (DNA): TGCAGTGCTTCCCCTAACCTCAGCACAGATACGCAGTATTTT. This encodes CSASPNLSTDTQYF.

V is TRBV12-3 or TRBV12-4 and J is TRBJ2-3; 10 bases align to TRBD2. Germline trimming cut 1 base from V and 5 bases from J; bases unmatched to any gene: 6. The CDR3 length is 16 residues. The CDR3 region is CASSLELAGVGDTQYF. The DNA of the CDR3 is TGTGCCAGCAGTTTAGAGCTAGCGGGAGTTGGAGATACGCAGTATTTT.